The 30 T cell receptor beta chains presented below share a single source sample, sequenced in a study of beta chain features in type 1 diabetes. The study, taken as a whole, reports: All four CD4+ subsets of Type 1 diabetes patients contained TCRB CDR3s that were moderately but significantly shorter.

These TCRs' antigens remain unknown. Expressed TCRB transcripts were sequenced because the entire RNA isolate underwent reverse transcription. TCRdb's table, derived via immunoSEQ multiplex PCR, lists solely in-frame clones and lacks some. Here the sample spans approximately 260,000 clones, 20% to 25% being singletons. Sequenced: naive CD4+ T cells from blood. The receptors shown here come from a woman in her 30s with type 1 diabetes.

V usage is TRBV4-2 and J usage is TRBJ2-1, with TRBD2 matching over 7 bases. This CDR3 is built from 16 residues. V was pared by 0 bases and J by 6 bases, with 8 bases of the junction left unmatched. Germline CDR1 reads LGHNA; CDR2 reads YNFKEQ. The CDR3 region is CASSQDRASGINEQFF. The CDR3 bases are TGTGCCAGCAGCCAAGATCGGGCTAGCGGAATCAATGAGCAGTTCTTC.

This clone was observed a handful of times. This chain joins TRBV30 and TRBJ2-6, with D unclear. V was trimmed by 1 base and J by 1 base, leaving 8 bases between them. The germline V gene has CDR1 GTSNPN and CDR2 SVGIG (reference sequence). CDR3 size: 15 residues. This CDR3 reads CAWSGEYSGANVLTF. The CDR3 DNA follows: TGTGCCTGGAGTGGCGAATATTCTGGGGCCAACGTCCTGACTTTC.

CDR3 residues: CASTPTGPYEQYF. The CDR3 DNA reads as TGCGCCAGCACCCCGACAGGGCCCTACGAGCAGTACTTC. The chain uses TRBV5-1 and TRBJ2-7; TRBD1 matches at 7 bases. The J segment lost 2 bases and the V segment lost 6 bases, leaving 5 bases of the junction unmatched. This CDR3 is 13 amino acids long. Per germline, CDR1 SGHRS and CDR2 YFSETQ.

This clone was observed a handful of times. The V and J genes are TRBV21-1 and TRBJ1-1; the table names TRBD1, a call not compared with the DNA. TRBV21-1 is given as a pseudogene. There are 14 residues in the CDR3. The CDR3 here is CASTWTGTNTEAFF. CDR3 DNA sequence: TGTGCCAGCACTTGGACAGGGACGAACACTGAAGCTTTCTTT.

This clone was seen more than once but under ten times. The chain employs TRBV29-1 and TRBJ2-5, with D unclear. This CDR3 is built from 14 residues. Germline V CDR1 and CDR2: SQVTM, ANQGSEA. Trimming left V 4 bases short and J 1 base short, with 13 bases between. CDR3 DNA: TGCAGCGTTGGGTCCCGGGTCCGCCAAGAGACCCAGTACTTC. Its translation is CSVGSRVRQETQYF.

The V call is TRBV11-1, the J call TRBJ1-2; D is uncertain. Germline V CDR1 and CDR2: SGHAT, FQDESV (reference sequence). V was clipped by 5 bases and J by 5 bases, with 9 bases between them. The CDR3 runs 12 residues. The CDR3 DNA is TGTGCCAGCAGCCAGGCGAGTTATGGCTACACCTTC. Translating it yields CASSQASYGYTF.

The chain employs TRBV13 and TRBJ1-1; 7 bases map to TRBD1. The CDR3 loop spans 14 amino acids. Germline loops: CDR1 PRHDT, CDR2 FYEKMQ (reference sequence). V was clipped by 0 bases and J by 4 bases; unmatched bases: 2. This CDR3 reads CASSLGGTVTEAFF. CDR3 bases: TGTGCCAGCAGCTTAGGGGGGACAGTCACTGAAGCTTTCTTT.

CDR3 in amino acids: CASSTHGGGPDTQYF. Written as DNA, the CDR3 is TGTGCCAGCAGCACTCACGGGGGAGGCCCAGATACGCAGTATTTT. The chain is built from TRBV7-9 and TRBJ2-3; possible D gene TRBD2, 6 bases. The CDR3 runs to 15 residues. Germline CDR1 is SEHNR and CDR2 is FQNEAQ (reference sequence). Trimming left V 5 bases short and J 4 bases short, with 16 bases between.

In its sample, this clone was seen a few times. The genes are TRBV25-1 and TRBJ2-1; D might be TRBD2 (5 bases). The CDR3 contains 15 residues. Germline CDR1 and CDR2: MGHDK and SYGVNS. With 1 base removed from V and 7 bases from J, the gap between germline ends came to 14 bases. The CDR3 bases are TGTGCCAGCAGTGAATGGGCAGAGCGAGGGAATGAGCAGTTCTTC. Translation gives CASSEWAERGNEQFF.

The genes are TRBV30 and TRBJ1-2; no definite D call. The CDR3 runs 13 residues. Germline assignment: CDR1 GTSNPN and CDR2 SVGIG (reference sequence). Trimming pared 3 bases from V and 0 bases from J, leaving 8 bases between. The CDR3 loop reads CAWSPGTNYGYTF. For the CDR3, the DNA is TGTGCCTGGAGCCCCGGGACTAACTATGGCTACACCTTC.

This clone turned up a few times. The chain has TRBV28 and TRBJ1-1, with D uncertain. The V end was cut by 9 bases, the J end by 1 base, with 6 bases between. Germline CDR1 reads MDHEN; CDR2 reads SYDVKM. The CDR3 is 11 amino acids. CDR3 coding DNA: TGTGCCAGTGCGGGGAACACTGAAGCTTTCTTT. It codes for CASAGNTEAFF.

The rearrangement links TRBV19 to TRBJ2-1; 9 bases match TRBD1. From germline, CDR1 is LNHDA and CDR2 SQIVND (reference sequence). Trimming at V came to 5 bases and at J to 8 bases, leaving 4 bases not matched to a gene. The CDR3 consists of 13 residues. CDR3 sequence reads: CASSGTGWHEQFF. In nucleotides, the CDR3 is TGTGCCAGTAGTGGGACAGGGTGGCATGAGCAGTTCTTC.

In this sample, this clone turned up once. The rearrangement uses TRBV9 and TRBJ2-7, with 7 bases fitting TRBD1. Germline-derived CDR1 and CDR2 are SGDLS and YYNGEE. The CDR3 totals 16 residues. V dropped 3 bases and J dropped 0; count of bases not matched to a gene: 9. CDR3 nucleotide sequence: TGTGCCAGCAGCGACCGACAGGGAGCAAGCTCCTACGAGCAGTACTTC. This sequence encodes CASSDRQGASSYEQYF.

V usage is TRBV4-2 and J usage is TRBJ2-1; 8 bases are a match to TRBD2. Germline-derived CDR1 and CDR2 are LGHNA and YNFKEQ. The CDR3 totals 18 residues. J gave up 10 bases and V 3 bases, and 20 bases lay outside the gene matches. The CDR3 bases are TGTGCCAGCAGCCAGGAGGTTTTAGCGGGACCCAGCGGCGGAGAGCAGTTCTTC. This encodes CASSQEVLAGPSGGEQFF.

This chain uses TRBV4-2 with TRBJ2-2, with 7 bases lining up with TRBD1. V trimming: 4 bases; J trimming: 0 bases; junction bases outside the gene matches: 2. This CDR3 is built from 15 residues. Germline V gene lookup returns CDR1 LGHNA and CDR2 YNFKEQ. The CDR3 loop is CASSRGQPNTGELFF. The CDR3 DNA is TGTGCCAGCAGCCGGGGACAGCCGAACACCGGGGAGCTGTTTTTT.

This chain's CDR3 is CASSLGRPMNTEAFF. In DNA, the CDR3 is TGTGCCAGCAGCTTGGGGAGGCCTATGAACACTGAAGCTTTCTTT. The V gene is TRBV5-4, the J gene TRBJ1-1; D uncertain. V gave up 0 bases and J gave up 0 bases, with 9 bases separating them. The CDR3 covers 15 residues. In germline, CDR1 is SGHNT, CDR2 YYREEE (reference sequence).

This clone showed up just a few times. The V gene is TRBV5-6, the J gene TRBJ1-2; 7 bases are shared with TRBD1. Germline CDR1 and CDR2: SGHDT and YYEEEE. This CDR3 is 14 amino acids long. Trimming removed 4 bases from V and 3 bases from J; junction bases left unmatched: 6. This chain's CDR3 is CASSIFDRDYGYTF. CDR3 DNA sequence: TGTGCCAGCAGCATCTTTGACAGGGACTATGGCTACACCTTC.

This chain uses TRBV27 with TRBJ1-2; possibly TRBD1 for D (5 bases). The germline CDR1 and CDR2 sequences are MNHEY and SMNVEV (reference sequence). The V end lost 3 bases, the J end lost 8 bases, and 16 bases lay between the germline ends. The CDR3 is made up of 14 amino acids. CDR3 nucleotides: TGTGCCAGCAGTTTTTCGGGGGGGTTGCGGGGCTACACCTTC. The encoded protein is CASSFSGGLRGYTF.

V is TRBV9 and J is TRBJ2-7, with TRBD2 identical over 8 bases. The germline V gene encodes CDR1 SGDLS and CDR2 YYNGEE. J lost 1 base, V lost 4 bases, and 7 bases had no gene match. The CDR3 loop spans 15 amino acids. In DNA form, the CDR3 reads TGTGCCAGCAGCATCGGGACTAGTAATTCCTACGAGCAGTACTTC. It codes for CASSIGTSNSYEQYF.

This sequence joins TRBV9 and TRBJ2-1; TRBD1 agrees at 7 bases. The ends lost 0 bases at V and 3 bases at J; junction bases unmatched: 3. Germline values: CDR1 SGDLS, CDR2 YYNGEE. This CDR3 is 15 amino acids long. The CDR3 DNA is TGTGCCAGCAGCGTAGGAGGGGGCTTCTACAATGAGCAGTTCTTC. Its protein is CASSVGGGFYNEQFF.

CDR3 residues: CASSLLPLRVSEQFF. The CDR3 coding sequence is TGTGCCAGCAGCCTCCTCCCTTTGAGAGTGAGTGAGCAGTTCTTC. The V and J genes are TRBV14 and TRBJ2-1, with unresolved D. CDR3 length equals 15 residues. The V and J ends lost 4 bases and 9 bases respectively, with 19 bases between them. Germline CDR1 and CDR2: SGHDN and FVKESK.

V gene TRBV27 combines with J gene TRBJ2-7, with D uncertain. The CDR3 runs to 12 residues. The ends were cut back, 5 bases at V and 3 bases at J, with 8 bases in the middle. Germline V gene lookup returns CDR1 MNHEY and CDR2 SMNVEV (reference sequence). The CDR3 region is CASSGPGYEQYF. As DNA, the CDR3 is TGTGCCAGCAGTGGTCCAGGCTACGAGCAGTACTTC.

V usage is TRBV20-1 and J usage is TRBJ1-2; D unclear. V gave up 4 bases and J gave up 1 base, with 4 bases separating them. The CDR3 is made up of 11 amino acids. Germline V gives CDR1 DFQATT, CDR2 SNEGSKA (reference sequence). In DNA, the CDR3 is TGCAGTGCTAACAGTAACTATGGCTACACCTTC. This gives the protein CSANSNYGYTF.

This clone was seen more than once but under ten times. The chain links TRBV7-2 to TRBJ1-5, with D unclear. Deletions cut 5 bases from V and 6 bases from J, with 11 bases between. CDR1 and CDR2 from the germline V gene are SGHTA and FQGNSA. The CDR3 has 13 amino acids. The CDR3 DNA is TGTGCCAGCAGCCCCGAGGCGGGTCAGCCCCAGCATTTT. It encodes CASSPEAGQPQHF.

This clone was counted between two and nine times. This chain links TRBV2 with TRBJ1-4; the match to TRBD1 covers 8 bases. V lost 6 bases and J lost 3; bases outside the gene matches: 3. The CDR3 runs to 14 residues. Looked up from germline, CDR1 is SNHLY and CDR2 is FYNNEI. The CDR3 sequence: CASRGDRPNEKLFF. The CDR3 DNA reads as TGTGCCAGCAGGGGGGACAGGCCTAATGAAAAACTGTTTTTT.

There are a few counts of this clone. The chain combines TRBV5-1 with TRBJ2-7; D perhaps matches TRBD2 (5 bases). The V and J ends lost 1 base and 6 bases respectively, with 8 bases between them. Germline V lookup: CDR1 SGHRS, CDR2 YFSETQ. The CDR3 loop spans 12 amino acids. CDR3 protein: CASSLTEGEQYF. DNA for the CDR3: TGCGCCAGCAGCTTGACAGAGGGCGAGCAGTACTTC.

The table lists this clone with a few counts. CDR3 bases: TGTGCCAGCAGCTTAAAACAGGGGAGCACAGATACGCAGTATTTT. Translation: CASSLKQGSTDTQYF. The gene calls are TRBV7-9 and TRBJ2-3, with 7 positions matching TRBD1. Germline trimming cut 2 bases from V and 0 bases from J; bases unmatched to any gene: 2. CDR1 is SEHNR, CDR2 FQNEAQ, per germline (reference sequence). The CDR3 length is 15 residues. Complete variable domain (other parts from reference TRBV7-9 and TRBJ2-3): DTGVSQNPRHKITKRGQNVTFRCDPISEHNRLYWYRQTLGQGPEFLTYFQNEAQLEKSRLLSDRFSAERPKGSFSTLEIQRTEQGDSAMYLCASSLKQGSTDTQYFGPGTRLTVL.

As for this clone: At one end, the junction sequence differs from germline, possibly due to a read error. This chain joins TRBV5-6 and TRBJ2-5; D may be TRBD1 (6 bases). The CDR3 runs to 14 residues. Germline assignment: CDR1 SGHDT and CDR2 YYEEEE. The CDR3 coding sequence is TGTGCCAGCAGTTTGGGTCTCAGCTGGACAGAACAGTACTTC. This gives the protein CASSLGLSWTEQYF.

This clone appeared a few times. The rearrangement uses TRBV29-1 and TRBJ1-1; D is unresolved. This CDR3 has 13 residues. Germline V lookup: CDR1 SQVTM, CDR2 ANQGSEA. V gave up 5 bases and J gave up 6 bases, with 16 bases separating them. CDR3 sequence (DNA): TGCAGCGTTTATAGTCCCAGGAAAGCTGAAGCTTTCTTT. This translates into CSVYSPRKAEAFF.

The sample holds a few counts of this clone. DNA of the CDR3: TGTGCCAGCAGCTTATCAGGATATGAGCAGTTCTTC. Amino acids: CASSLSGYEQFF. This chain uses TRBV7-9 with TRBJ2-1; no definite D call. CDR3 length: 12 residues. CDR1 and CDR2 from the germline V gene are SEHNR and FQNEAQ (reference sequence). V was clipped by 2 bases and J by 8 bases, with 7 bases between them.